This T cell receptor beta chain was identified during a study of blood T cell repertoires in COVID-19. Study-level background: Spain, Italy and the United States supplied samples that represented acute and convalescent COVID-19. The cDNA or gDNA used as material had been derived from T cells, B-cell-depleted T cells, or PBMCs.

Per the original data handling: From reference gene primer amplification, estimates of nucleated cell counts were derived. Generated by immunoSEQ multiplex PCR, the TCRdb table keeps only in-frame clones and is missing some. V, J and clone size were drawn from that table, and D and trimming were deduced from the DNA. Of 170,000 or so clones in the sample, more than 70% were seen once. Germline V lookup: CDR1 LNHDA, CDR2 SQIVND (reference sequence). The CDR3 has 15 amino acids. The germline V and J ends were trimmed by 4 bases and 2 bases, with 14 bases remaining between them. The receptor was derived from a man aged 18 to 30 with active or convalescent COVID-19. Sequencing was carried out using peripheral blood. The rearrangement joins TRBV19 to TRBJ2-5; D is perhaps TRBD1 (6 bases). In nucleotides, the CDR3 is TGTGCCAGTAGTACTGGACAGTTTCGTCAAGAGACCCAGTACTTC. Protein sequence: CASSTGQFRQETQYF.